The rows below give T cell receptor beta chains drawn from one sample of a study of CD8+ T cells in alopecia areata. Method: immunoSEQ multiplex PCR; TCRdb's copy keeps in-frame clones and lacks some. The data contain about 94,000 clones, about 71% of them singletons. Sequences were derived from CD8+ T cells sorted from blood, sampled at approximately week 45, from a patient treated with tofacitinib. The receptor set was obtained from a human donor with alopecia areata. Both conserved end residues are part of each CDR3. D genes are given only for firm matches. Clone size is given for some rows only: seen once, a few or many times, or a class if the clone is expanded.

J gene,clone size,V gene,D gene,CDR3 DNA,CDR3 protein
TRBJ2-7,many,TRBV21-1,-,TGTGCCAGCAGCACAGCGGGCCCTCGGTACGAGCAGTACTTC,CASSTAGPRYEQYF
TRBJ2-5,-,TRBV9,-,TGTGCCAGCAGCCCCCGGGACTTTGCAGAGACCCAGTACTTC,CASSPRDFAETQYF
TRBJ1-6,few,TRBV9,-,TGTGCCAGCAGTCCAGAAGGACACAGCTCCTATAATTCACCCCTCCACTTT,CASSPEGHSSYNSPLHF
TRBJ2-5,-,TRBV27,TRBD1,TGTGCCAGCAGTTTATCGACAGGGAGAGAGACCCAGTACTTC,CASSLSTGRETQYF
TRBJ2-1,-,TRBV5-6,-,TGTGCCAGCAGCTTGGGCGTAGTATCCTACAATGAGCAGTTCTTC,CASSLGVVSYNEQFF
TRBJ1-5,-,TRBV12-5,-,TGTGCTAGTGACGAGAATAGCAATCAGCCCCAGCATTTT,CASDENSNQPQHF
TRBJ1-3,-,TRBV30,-,TGTGCCTGGAGTGTCTACTCTGGAAACACCATATATTTT,CAWSVYSGNTIYF
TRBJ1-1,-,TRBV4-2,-,TGTGCCAGCAGCCAAGATGGTGTAGCTGAAGCTTTCTTT,CASSQDGVAEAFF
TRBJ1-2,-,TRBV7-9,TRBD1,TGTGCCAGCAGCTGGGGACAGGAGACCTTCTATGGCTACACCTTC,CASSWGQETFYGYTF
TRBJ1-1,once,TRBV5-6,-,TGTGCCAGCAGCGACGGTGGAGAGGGTGGGACTGAAGCTTTCTTT,CASSDGGEGGTEAFF
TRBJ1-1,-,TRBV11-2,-,TGTGCCAGCAGCCGCTCGGGACAGAACACTGAAGCTTTCTTT,CASSRSGQNTEAFF
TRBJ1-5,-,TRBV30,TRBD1,TGTGCCTGGAGTTCCGGGACAGGTGAGCCCCAGCATTTT,CAWSSGTGEPQHF
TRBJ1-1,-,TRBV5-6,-,TGTGCCAGCAGCTTGGTCAGATCGGAGGCTTTCTTT,CASSLVRSEAFF
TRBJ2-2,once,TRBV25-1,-,TGTGCCAGCAGTGAATTTAAAGCGGGACATGGCTCCGGGGAGCTGTTTTTT,CASSEFKAGHGSGELFF
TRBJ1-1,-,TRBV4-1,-,TGCGCCAGCAGCCAAGAATTGGGCAACCCCGTGAACACTGAAGCTTTCTTT,CASSQELGNPVNTEAFF
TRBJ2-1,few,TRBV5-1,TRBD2,TGCGCCAGCAGCTTGAGCGGGGGGTCCTACAATGAGCAGTTCTTC,CASSLSGGSYNEQFF
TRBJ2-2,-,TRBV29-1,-,TGCAGCGTCCAAAACAGCAGGGCTTACACCGGGGAGCTGTTTTTT,CSVQNSRAYTGELFF
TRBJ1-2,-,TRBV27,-,TGTGCCAGCAGTTTATCAGGAAGTTACTATGGCTACACCTTC,CASSLSGSYYGYTF
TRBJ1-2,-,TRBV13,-,TGTGCCAGCAGCTTAGTGGACCCAACTAACTATGGCTACACCTTC,CASSLVDPTNYGYTF
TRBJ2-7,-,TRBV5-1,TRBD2,TGCGCCAGCAGCAACACTAGCGGCACCTACGAGCAGTACTTC,CASSNTSGTYEQYF
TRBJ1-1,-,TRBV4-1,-,TGCGCGAGCAGGATGGGGGGGAACACTGAAGCTTTCTTT,CASRMGGNTEAFF